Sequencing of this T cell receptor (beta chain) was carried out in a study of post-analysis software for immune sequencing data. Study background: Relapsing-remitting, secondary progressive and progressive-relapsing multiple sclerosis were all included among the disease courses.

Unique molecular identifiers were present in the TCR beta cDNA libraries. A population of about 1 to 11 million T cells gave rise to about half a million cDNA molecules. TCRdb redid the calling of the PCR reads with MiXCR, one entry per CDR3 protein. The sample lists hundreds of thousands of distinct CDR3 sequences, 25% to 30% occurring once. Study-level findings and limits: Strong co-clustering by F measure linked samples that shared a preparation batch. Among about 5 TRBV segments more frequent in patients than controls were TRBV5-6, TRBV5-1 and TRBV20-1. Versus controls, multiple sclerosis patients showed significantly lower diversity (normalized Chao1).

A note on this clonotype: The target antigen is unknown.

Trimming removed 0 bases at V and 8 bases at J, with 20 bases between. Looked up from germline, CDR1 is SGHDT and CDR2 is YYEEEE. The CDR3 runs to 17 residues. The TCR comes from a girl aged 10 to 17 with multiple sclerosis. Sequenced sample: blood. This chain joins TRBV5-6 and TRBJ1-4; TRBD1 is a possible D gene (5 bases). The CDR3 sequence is CASSLAWQGHEREKLFF. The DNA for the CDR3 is TGTGCCAGCAGCTTGGCGTGGCAGGGCCACGAGCGGGAAAAACTGTTTTTT.